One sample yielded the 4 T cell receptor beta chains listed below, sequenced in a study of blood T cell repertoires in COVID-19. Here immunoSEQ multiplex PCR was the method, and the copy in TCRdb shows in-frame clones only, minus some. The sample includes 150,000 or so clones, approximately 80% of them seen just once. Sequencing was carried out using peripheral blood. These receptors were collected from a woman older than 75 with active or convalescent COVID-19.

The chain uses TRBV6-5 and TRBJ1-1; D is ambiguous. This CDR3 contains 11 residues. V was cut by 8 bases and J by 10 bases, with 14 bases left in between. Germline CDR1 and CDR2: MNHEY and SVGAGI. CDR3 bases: TGTGCCAGCGAAAGAAATAGCCGAGCTTTCTTT. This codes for CASERNSRAFF.

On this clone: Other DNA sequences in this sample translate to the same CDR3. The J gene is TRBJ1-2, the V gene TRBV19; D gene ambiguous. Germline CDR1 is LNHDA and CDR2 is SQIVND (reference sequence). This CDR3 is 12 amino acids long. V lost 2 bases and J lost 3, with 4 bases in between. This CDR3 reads CASSISDYGYTF. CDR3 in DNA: TGTGCCAGTAGTATAAGCGACTATGGCTACACCTTC.

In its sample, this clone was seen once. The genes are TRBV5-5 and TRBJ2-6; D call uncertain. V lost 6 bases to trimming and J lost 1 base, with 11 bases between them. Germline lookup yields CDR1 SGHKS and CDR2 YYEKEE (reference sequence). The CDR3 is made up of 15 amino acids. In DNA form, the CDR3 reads TGTGCCAGCATCCCTGGGCATTCTGGGGCCAACGTCCTGACTTTC. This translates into CASIPGHSGANVLTF.

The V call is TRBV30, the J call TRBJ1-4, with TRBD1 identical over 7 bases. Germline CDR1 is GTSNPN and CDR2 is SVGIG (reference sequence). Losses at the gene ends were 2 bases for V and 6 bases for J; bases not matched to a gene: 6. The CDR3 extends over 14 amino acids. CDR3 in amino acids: CAWSSAGGYEKLFF. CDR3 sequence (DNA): TGTGCCTGGAGTTCAGCAGGGGGATATGAAAAACTGTTTTTT.